Reported below is one T cell receptor (beta chain). No antigen is known for it. The data were taken from a study of early T cells in non-severe SARS-CoV-2 infection. Broader study findings: VDJdb matching, biased toward anti-spike CD8 responses, missed private and CD4 specificities.

Tagging with unique molecular identifiers was applied to individual cDNA molecules. TCRdb used MiXCR to reprocess the 5' RACE reads, holding one entry per CDR3 protein. The top ten hold 4% to 5.5% of the sample, which has tens of thousands of distinct CDR3 sequences, about a tenth seen once. CDR1 SGHRS and CDR2 YFSETQ come from the germline V gene. The CDR3 sequence is 16 residues long. Trimming cost V 0 bases and J 6 bases, with 18 bases left between them. The sample here was whole blood, taken at baseline. V gene TRBV5-1 combines with J gene TRBJ1-2, with a weak D call TRBD1 (5 bases). This receptor was obtained from an adult who was a healthcare worker with PCR-confirmed SARS-CoV-2 infection or an uninfected control (not recorded which). The DNA of the CDR3 is TGCGCCAGCAGCTTGGATCTCCGCACCAGGGAGAATGGCTACACCTTC. This translates into CASSLDLRTRENGYTF.